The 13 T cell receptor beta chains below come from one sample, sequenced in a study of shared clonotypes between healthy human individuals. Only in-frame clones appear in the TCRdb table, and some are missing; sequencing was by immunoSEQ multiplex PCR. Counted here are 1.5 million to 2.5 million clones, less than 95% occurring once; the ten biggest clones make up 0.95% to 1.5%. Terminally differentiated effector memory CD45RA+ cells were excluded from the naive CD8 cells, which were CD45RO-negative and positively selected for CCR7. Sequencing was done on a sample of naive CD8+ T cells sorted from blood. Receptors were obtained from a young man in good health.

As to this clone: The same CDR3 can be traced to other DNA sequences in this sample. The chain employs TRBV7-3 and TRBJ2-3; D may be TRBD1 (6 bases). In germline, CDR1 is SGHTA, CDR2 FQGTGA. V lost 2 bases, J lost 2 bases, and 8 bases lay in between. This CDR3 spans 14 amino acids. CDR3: CASSLGGNTDTQYF. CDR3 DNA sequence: TGTGCCAGCAGCTTAGGGGGCAACACAGATACGCAGTATTTT.

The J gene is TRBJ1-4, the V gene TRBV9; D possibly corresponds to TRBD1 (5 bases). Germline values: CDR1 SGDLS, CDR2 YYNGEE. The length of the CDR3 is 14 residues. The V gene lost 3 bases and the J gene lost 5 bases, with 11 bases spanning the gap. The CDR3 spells CASSAGAFNEKLFF. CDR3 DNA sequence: TGTGCCAGCAGCGCCGGGGCCTTCAATGAAAAACTGTTTTTT.

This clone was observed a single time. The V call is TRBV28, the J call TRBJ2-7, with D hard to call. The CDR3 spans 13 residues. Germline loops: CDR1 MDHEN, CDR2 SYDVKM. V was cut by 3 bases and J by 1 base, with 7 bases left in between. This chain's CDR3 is CASSLALSYEQYF. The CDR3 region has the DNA TGTGCCAGCAGTTTGGCCCTTTCCTACGAGCAGTACTTC.

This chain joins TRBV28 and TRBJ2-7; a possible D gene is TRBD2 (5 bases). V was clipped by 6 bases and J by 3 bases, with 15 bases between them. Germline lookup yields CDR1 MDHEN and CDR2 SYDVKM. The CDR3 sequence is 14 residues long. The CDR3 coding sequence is TGTGCCAGCAGCCCCGGACTTAGCTTCTACGAGCAGTACTTC. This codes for CASSPGLSFYEQYF.

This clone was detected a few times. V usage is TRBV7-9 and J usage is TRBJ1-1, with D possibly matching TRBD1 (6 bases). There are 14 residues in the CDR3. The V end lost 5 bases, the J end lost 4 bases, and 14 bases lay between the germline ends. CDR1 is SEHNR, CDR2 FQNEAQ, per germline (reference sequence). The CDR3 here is CASSPRTVSTEAFF. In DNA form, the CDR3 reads TGTGCCAGCAGCCCTCGGACAGTATCCACTGAAGCTTTCTTT. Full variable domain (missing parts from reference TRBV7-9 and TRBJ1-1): DTGVSQNPRHKITKRGQNVTFRCDPISEHNRLYWYRQTLGQGPEFLTYFQNEAQLEKSRLLSDRFSAERPKGSFSTLEIQRTEQGDSAMYLCASSPRTVSTEAFFGQGTRLTVV.

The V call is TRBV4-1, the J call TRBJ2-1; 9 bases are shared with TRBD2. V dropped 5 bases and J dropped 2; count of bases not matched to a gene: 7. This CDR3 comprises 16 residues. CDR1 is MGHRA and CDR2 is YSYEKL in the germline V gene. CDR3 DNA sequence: TGCGCCAGCAGCGGTCAACCTAGCGGGACCTACAATGAGCAGTTCTTC. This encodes CASSGQPSGTYNEQFF.

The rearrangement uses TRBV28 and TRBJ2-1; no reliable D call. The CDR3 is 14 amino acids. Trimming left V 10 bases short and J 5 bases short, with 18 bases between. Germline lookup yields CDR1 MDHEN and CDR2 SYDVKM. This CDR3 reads CATQTDLSDNEQFF. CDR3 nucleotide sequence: TGTGCCACTCAGACGGACCTCTCGGACAATGAGCAGTTCTTC.

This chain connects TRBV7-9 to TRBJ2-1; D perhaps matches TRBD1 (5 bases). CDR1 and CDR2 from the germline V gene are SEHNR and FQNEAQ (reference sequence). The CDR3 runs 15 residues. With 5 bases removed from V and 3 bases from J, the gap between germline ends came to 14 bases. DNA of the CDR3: TGTGCCAGCAGCCCGACCCTTGACAGCTACAATGAGCAGTTCTTC. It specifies CASSPTLDSYNEQFF.

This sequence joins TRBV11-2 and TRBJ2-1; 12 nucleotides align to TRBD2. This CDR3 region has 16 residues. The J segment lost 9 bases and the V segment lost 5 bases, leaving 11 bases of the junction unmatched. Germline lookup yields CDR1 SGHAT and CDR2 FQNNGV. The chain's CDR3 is CASSPITSGRFPEQFF. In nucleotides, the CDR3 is TGTGCCAGCAGCCCCATCACTAGCGGGAGGTTCCCTGAGCAGTTCTTC.

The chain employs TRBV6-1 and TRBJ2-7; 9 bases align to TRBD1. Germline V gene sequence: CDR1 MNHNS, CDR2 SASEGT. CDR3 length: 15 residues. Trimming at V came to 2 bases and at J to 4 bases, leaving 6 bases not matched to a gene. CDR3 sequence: CASSEWDRESYEQYF. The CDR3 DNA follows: TGTGCCAGCAGTGAATGGGACAGGGAATCTTACGAGCAGTACTTC.

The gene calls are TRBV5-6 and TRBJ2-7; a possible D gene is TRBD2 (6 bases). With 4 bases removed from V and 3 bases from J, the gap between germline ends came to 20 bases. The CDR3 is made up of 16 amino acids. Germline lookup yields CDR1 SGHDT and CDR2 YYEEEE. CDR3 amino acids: CASSPPPGAEHYEQYF. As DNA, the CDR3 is TGTGCCAGCAGCCCTCCTCCGGGAGCGGAGCACTACGAGCAGTACTTC.

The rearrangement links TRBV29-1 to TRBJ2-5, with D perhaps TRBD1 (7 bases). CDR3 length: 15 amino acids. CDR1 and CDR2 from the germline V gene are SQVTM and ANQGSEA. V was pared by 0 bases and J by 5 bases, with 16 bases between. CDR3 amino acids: CSVEDLGGGQETQYF. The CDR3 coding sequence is TGCAGCGTTGAAGATTTAGGAGGGGGACAGGAGACCCAGTACTTC.

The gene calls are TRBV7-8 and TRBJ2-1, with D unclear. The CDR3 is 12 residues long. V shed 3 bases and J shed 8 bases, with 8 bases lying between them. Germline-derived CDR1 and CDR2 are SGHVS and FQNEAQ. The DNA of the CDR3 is TGTGCCAGCAGCTTGGTTTGGGATGAGCAGTTCTTC. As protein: CASSLVWDEQFF.